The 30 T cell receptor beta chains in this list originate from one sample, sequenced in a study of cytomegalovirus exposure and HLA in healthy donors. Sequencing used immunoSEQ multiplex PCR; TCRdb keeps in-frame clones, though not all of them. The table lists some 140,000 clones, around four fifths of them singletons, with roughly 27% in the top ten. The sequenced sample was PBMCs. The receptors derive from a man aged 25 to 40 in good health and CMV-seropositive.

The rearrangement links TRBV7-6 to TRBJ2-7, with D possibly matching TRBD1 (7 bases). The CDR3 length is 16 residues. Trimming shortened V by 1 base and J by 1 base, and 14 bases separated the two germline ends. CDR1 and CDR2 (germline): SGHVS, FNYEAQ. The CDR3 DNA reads TGTGCCAGCAGCTTAGGAGGGGGGACAGATTCCTACGAGCAGTACTTC. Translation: CASSLGGGTDSYEQYF.

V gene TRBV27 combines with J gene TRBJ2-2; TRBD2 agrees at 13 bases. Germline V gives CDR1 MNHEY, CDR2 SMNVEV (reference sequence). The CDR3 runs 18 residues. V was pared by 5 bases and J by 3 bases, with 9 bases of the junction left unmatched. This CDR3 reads CASSPRTSGSAYTGELFF. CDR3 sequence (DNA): TGTGCCAGCAGTCCAAGGACTAGCGGGAGCGCTTACACCGGGGAGCTGTTTTTT.

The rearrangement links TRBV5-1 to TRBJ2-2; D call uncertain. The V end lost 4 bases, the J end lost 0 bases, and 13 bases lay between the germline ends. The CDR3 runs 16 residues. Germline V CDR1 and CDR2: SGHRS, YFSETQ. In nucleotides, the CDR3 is TGCGCCAGCAGCGCCGTCGGCGGCCCGAACACCGGGGAGCTGTTTTTT. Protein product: CASSAVGGPNTGELFF. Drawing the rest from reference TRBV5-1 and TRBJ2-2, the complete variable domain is KAGVTQTPRYLIKTRGQQVTLSCSPISGHRSVSWYQQTPGQGLQFLFEYFSETQRNKGNFPGRFSGRQFSNSRSEMNVSTLELGDSALYLCASSAVGGPNTGELFFGEGSRLTVL.

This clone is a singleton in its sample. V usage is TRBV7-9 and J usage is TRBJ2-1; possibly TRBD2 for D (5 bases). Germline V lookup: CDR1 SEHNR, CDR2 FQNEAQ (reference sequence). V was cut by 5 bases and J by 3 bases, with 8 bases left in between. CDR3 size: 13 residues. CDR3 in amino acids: CASSPRDYNEQFF. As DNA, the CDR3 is TGTGCCAGCAGCCCCCGGGACTACAATGAGCAGTTCTTC. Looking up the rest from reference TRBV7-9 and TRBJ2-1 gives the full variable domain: DTGVSQNPRHKITKRGQNVTFRCDPISEHNRLYWYRQTLGQGPEFLTYFQNEAQLEKSRLLSDRFSAERPKGSFSTLEIQRTEQGDSAMYLCASSPRDYNEQFFGPGTRLTVL.

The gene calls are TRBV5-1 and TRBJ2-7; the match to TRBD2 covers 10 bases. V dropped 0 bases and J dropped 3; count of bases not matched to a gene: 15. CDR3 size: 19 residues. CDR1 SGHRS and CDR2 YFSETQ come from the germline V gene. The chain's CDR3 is CASSLGPSGSKKGFYEQYF. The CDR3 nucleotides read TGCGCCAGCAGCTTGGGTCCTAGCGGGAGTAAAAAGGGTTTCTACGAGCAGTACTTC.

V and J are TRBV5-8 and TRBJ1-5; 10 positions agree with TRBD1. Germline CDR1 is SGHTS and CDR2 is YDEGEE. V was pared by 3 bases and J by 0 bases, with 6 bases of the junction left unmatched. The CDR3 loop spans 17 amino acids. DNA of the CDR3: TGTGCCAGCAGCTCGGACAGGGGGGGCGATAGCAATCAGCCCCAGCATTTT. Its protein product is CASSSDRGGDSNQPQHF. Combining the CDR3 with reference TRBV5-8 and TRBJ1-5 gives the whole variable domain EAGVTQSPTHLIKTRGQQATLRCSPISGHTSVYWYQQALGLGLQFLLWYDEGEERNRGNFPPRFSGRQFPNYSSELNVNALELEDSALYLCASSSDRGGDSNQPQHFGDGTRLSIL.

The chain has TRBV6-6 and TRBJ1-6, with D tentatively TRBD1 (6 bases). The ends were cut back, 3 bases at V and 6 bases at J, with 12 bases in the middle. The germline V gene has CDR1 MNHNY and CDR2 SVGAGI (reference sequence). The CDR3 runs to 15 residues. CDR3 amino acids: CASSYLGTSNSPLHF. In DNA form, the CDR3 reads TGTGCCAGCAGTTATCTAGGGACAAGTAATTCACCCCTCCACTTT.

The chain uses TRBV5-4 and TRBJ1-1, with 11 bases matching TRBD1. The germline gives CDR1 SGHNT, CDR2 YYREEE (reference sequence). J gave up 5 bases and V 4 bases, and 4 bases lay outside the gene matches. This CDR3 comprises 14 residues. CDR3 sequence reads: CASSTRDRGTEAFF. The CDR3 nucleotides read TGTGCCAGCAGCACACGGGACAGGGGGACTGAAGCTTTCTTT.

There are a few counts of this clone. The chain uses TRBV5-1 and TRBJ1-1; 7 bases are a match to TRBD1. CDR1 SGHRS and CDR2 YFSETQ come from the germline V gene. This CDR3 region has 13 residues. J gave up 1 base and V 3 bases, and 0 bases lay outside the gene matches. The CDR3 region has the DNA TGCGCCAGCAGCTGGGACAGGAACACTGAAGCTTTCTTT. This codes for CASSWDRNTEAFF.

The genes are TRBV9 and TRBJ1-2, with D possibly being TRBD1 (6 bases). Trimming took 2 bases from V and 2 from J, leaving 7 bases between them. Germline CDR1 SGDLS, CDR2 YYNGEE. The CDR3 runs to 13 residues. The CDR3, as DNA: TGTGCCAGCAGCGTGGGGACAAACTATGGCTACACCTTC. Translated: CASSVGTNYGYTF.

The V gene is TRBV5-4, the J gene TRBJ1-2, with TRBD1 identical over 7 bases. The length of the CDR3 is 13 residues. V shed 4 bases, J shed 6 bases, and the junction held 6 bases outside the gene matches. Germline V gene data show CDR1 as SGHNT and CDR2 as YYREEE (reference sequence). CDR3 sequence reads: CASSLQGTDGYTF. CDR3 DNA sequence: TGTGCCAGCAGCCTACAGGGGACGGATGGCTACACCTTC.

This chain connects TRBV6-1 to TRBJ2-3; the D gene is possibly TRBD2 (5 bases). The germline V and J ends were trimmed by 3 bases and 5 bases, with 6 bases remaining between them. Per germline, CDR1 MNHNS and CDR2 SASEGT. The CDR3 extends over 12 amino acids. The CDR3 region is CASSDEGDTQYF. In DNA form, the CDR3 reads TGTGCCAGCAGTGATGAGGGAGATACGCAGTATTTT.

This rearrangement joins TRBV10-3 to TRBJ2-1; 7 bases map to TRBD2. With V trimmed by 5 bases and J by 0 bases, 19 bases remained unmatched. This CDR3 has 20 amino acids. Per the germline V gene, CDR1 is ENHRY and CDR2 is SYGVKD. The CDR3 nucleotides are TGTGCCATCAGTTCAGTGCCGGGGGGTCCTAGCGCGATCTCCTACAATGAGCAGTTCTTC. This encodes CAISSVPGGPSAISYNEQFF.

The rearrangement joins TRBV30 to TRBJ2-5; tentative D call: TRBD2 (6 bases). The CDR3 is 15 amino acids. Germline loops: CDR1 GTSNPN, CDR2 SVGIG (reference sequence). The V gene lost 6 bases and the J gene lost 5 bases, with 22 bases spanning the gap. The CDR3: CACRPGTLKTETQYF. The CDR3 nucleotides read TGTGCCTGCCGTCCCGGGACTTTAAAGACGGAGACCCAGTACTTC. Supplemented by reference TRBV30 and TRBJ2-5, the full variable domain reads SQTIHQWPATLVQPVGSPLSLECTVEGTSNPNLYWYRQAAGRGLQLLFYSVGIGQISSEVPQNLSASRPQDRQFILSSKKLLLSDSGFYLCACRPGTLKTETQYFGPGTRLLVL.

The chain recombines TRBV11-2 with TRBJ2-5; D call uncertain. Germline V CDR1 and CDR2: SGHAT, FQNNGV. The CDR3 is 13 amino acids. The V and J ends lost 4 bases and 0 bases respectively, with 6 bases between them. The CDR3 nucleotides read TGTGCCAGCAGCTCAAATTACCAAGAGACCCAGTACTTC. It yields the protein CASSSNYQETQYF.

The CDR3 sequence is CASTGRGYGYTF. The CDR3 bases are TGTGCCAGCACCGGACGCGGGTATGGCTACACCTTC. The chain combines TRBV6-5 with TRBJ1-2, with D hard to call. This CDR3 has 12 amino acids. The V end lost 7 bases, the J end lost 5 bases, and 11 bases lay between the germline ends. Per the germline V gene, CDR1 is MNHEY and CDR2 is SVGAGI.

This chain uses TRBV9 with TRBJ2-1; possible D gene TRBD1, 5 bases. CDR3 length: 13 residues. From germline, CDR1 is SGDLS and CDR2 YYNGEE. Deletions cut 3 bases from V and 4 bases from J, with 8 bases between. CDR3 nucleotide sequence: TGTGCCAGCAGCGCCCGACAGTACAATGAGCAGTTCTTC. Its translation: CASSARQYNEQFF.

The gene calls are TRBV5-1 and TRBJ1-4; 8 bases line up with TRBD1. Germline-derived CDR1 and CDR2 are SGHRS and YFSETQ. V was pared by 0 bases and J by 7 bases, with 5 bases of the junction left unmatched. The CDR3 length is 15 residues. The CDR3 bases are TGCGCCAGCAGCTTGGGACAGGGGTCGGTTGAAAAACTGTTTTTT. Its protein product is CASSLGQGSVEKLFF.

CDR3 nucleotides: TGTGCCAGCATTATGAACAGGGGGTATGGCTACACCTTC. Amino acid sequence: CASIMNRGYGYTF. This chain connects TRBV5-6 to TRBJ1-2; 8 positions match TRBD1. There are 13 residues in the CDR3. Trimming at V came to 6 bases and at J to 5 bases, leaving 6 bases not matched to a gene. Germline-derived CDR1 and CDR2 are SGHDT and YYEEEE.

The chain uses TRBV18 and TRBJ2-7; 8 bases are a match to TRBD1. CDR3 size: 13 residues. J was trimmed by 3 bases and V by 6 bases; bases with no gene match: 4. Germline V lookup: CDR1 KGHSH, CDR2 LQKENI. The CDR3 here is CASSRTGFYEQYF. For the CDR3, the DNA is TGTGCCAGCTCCCGGACAGGGTTCTACGAGCAGTACTTC.

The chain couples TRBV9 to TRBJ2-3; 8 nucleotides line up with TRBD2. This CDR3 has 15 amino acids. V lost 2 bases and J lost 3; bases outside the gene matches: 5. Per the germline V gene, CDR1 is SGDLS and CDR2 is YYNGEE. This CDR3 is CASSVRGDGTDTQYF. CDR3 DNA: TGTGCCAGCAGCGTGCGGGGGGATGGGACAGATACGCAGTATTTT.

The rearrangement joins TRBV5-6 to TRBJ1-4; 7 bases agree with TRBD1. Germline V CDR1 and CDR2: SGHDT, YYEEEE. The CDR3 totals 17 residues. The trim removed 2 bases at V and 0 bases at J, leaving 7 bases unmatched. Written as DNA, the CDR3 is TGTGCCAGCAGCTTTCGCCTTACAGGGGCAACTAATGAAAAACTGTTTTTT. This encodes CASSFRLTGATNEKLFF.

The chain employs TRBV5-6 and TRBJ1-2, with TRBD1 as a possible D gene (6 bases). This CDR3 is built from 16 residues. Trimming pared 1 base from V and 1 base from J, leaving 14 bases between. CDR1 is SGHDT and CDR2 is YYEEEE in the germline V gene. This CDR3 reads CASSLRQVEDNYGYTF. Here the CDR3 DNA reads TGTGCCAGCAGCTTGCGACAGGTTGAAGATAACTATGGCTACACCTTC.

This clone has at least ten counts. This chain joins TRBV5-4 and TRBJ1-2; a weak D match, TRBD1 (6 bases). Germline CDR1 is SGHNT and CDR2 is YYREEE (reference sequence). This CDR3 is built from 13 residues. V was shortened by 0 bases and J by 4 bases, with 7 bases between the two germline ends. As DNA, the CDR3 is TGTGCCAGCAGCTTGGACAGGGCCTATGGCTACACCTTC. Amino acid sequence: CASSLDRAYGYTF. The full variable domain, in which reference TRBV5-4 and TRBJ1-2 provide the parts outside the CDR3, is ETGVTQSPTHLIKTRGQQVTLRCSSQSGHNTVSWYQQALGQGPQFIFQYYREEENGRGNFPPRFSGLQFPNYSSELNVNALELDDSALYLCASSLDRAYGYTFGSGTRLTVV.

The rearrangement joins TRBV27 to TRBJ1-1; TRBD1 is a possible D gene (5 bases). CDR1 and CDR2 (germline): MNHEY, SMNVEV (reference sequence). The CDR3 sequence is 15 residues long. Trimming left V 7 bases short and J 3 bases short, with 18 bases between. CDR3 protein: CASNGAGLSDTEAFF. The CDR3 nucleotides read TGTGCCAGCAACGGAGCAGGGCTTTCGGACACTGAAGCTTTCTTT.

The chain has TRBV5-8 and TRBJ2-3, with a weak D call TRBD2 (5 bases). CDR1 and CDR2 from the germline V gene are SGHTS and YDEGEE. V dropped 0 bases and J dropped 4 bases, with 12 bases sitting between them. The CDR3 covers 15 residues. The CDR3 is CASSLGTYRADTQYF. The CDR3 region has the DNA TGTGCCAGCAGCTTGGGGACTTACCGTGCAGATACGCAGTATTTT.

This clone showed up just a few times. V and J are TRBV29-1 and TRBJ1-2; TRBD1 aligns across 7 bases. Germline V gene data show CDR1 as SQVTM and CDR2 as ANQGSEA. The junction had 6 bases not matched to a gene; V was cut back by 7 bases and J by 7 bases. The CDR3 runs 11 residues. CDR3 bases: TGCAGCGAGTGGACAGGCTCTGGCTACACCTTC. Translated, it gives CSEWTGSGYTF.

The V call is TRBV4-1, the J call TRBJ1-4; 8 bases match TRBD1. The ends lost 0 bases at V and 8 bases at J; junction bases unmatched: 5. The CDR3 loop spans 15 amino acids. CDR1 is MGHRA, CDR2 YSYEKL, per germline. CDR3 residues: CASSQEGTGGEKLFF. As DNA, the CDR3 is TGCGCCAGCAGCCAAGAAGGGACAGGTGGCGAAAAACTGTTTTTT.

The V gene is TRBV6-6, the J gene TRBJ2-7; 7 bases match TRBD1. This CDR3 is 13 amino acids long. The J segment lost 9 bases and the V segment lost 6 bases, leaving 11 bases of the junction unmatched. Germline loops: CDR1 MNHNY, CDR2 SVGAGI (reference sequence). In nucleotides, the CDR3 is TGTGCCAGCAGCCTCCCTGGACAGGCGGGGCAGTACTTC. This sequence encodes CASSLPGQAGQYF.

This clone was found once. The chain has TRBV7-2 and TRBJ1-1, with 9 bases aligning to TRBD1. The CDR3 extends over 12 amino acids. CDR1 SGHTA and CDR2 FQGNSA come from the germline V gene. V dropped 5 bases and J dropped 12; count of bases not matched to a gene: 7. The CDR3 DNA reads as TGTGCCAGCAGCGCCCCGGGACAGGGTACTTTCTTT. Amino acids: CASSAPGQGTFF.